The 8 T cell receptor beta chains below all came from one sample that was sequenced in a study of blood T cell repertoires in COVID-19. TCRdb's copy holds only in-frame clones and misses some; the assay was immunoSEQ multiplex PCR. The table has 120,000 or so clones, around nine tenths seen once. What was sequenced was peripheral blood. Receptors originate from a woman aged 45 to 65 with acute or convalescent COVID-19.

CDR3 sequence: CASSQEFAEGEQYF. CDR3 coding DNA: TGTGCCAGCAGCCAAGAGTTCGCTGAGGGTGAGCAGTACTTC. J is TRBJ2-7 and V is TRBV3-1 (or the pseudogene TRBV3-2); weak D call: TRBD2 (5 bases). V lost 0 bases and J lost 7, with 13 bases in between. Germline V lookup: CDR1 LGHDT, CDR2 YNNKEL (reference sequence). The CDR3 loop spans 14 amino acids.

J is TRBJ1-3 and V is TRBV2; TRBD1 agrees at 9 bases. After removal of 7 bases from V and 2 bases from J, the junction contained 6 bases not matched to a gene. This CDR3 spans 15 amino acids. Per germline, CDR1 SNHLY and CDR2 FYNNEI. The CDR3 nucleotides read TGTGCCAGCAAGTTGGACAGGGGAGCTGGAAACACCATATATTTT. Protein sequence: CASKLDRGAGNTIYF.

The chain links TRBV5-1 to TRBJ2-5; 10 bases map to TRBD1. V trimming: 4 bases; J trimming: 4 bases; junction bases outside the gene matches: 7. The CDR3 totals 15 residues. CDR1 SGHRS and CDR2 YFSETQ come from the germline V gene. CDR3 residues: CASSAAGTGAETQYF. Written as DNA, the CDR3 is TGCGCCAGCAGCGCCGCCGGGACAGGGGCAGAGACCCAGTACTTC.

This clone has only one observation. The chain couples TRBV9 to TRBJ2-5, with 8 bases fitting TRBD1. Losses at the gene ends were 5 bases for V and 7 bases for J; bases not matched to a gene: 10. Germline lookup yields CDR1 SGDLS and CDR2 YYNGEE. The CDR3 runs 14 residues. CDR3 DNA: TGTGCCAGCAGTAACGCAGGGGGCGCGGGGACCCAGTACTTC. It specifies CASSNAGGAGTQYF.

The chain joins TRBV7-6 to TRBJ2-3; 7 nucleotides agree with TRBD2. The germline V gene encodes CDR1 SGHVS and CDR2 FNYEAQ. Trimming took 0 bases from V and 0 from J; bases not matched to a gene: 6. This CDR3 region has 17 residues. CDR3 nucleotide sequence: TGTGCCAGCAGCTTAGCGGGAGCGGGATATAGCACAGATACGCAGTATTTT. Protein sequence: CASSLAGAGYSTDTQYF.

V is TRBV7-2 and J is TRBJ1-6, with D tentatively TRBD1 (5 bases). Germline CDR1 is SGHTA and CDR2 is FQGNSA. This CDR3 contains 16 residues. Trimming took off 2 bases at V and 5 bases at J, with 13 bases between the two ends. The CDR3 DNA sequence: TGTGCCAGCAGCTTATATAGACAGAATCATAATTCACCCCTCCACTTT. Translation gives CASSLYRQNHNSPLHF.

The V gene is TRBV7-6, the J gene TRBJ2-7; the D gene is possibly TRBD2 (6 bases). The CDR3 sequence is 16 residues long. Germline CDR1 is SGHVS and CDR2 is FNYEAQ. The V gene lost 1 base and the J gene lost 5 bases, with 18 bases spanning the gap. The CDR3 nucleotides read TGTGCCAGCAGCTTAGTTGGCGGGGTGGAGTCCCACGAGCAGTACTTC. Translation: CASSLVGGVESHEQYF.

The CDR3: CASSLGDEQYF. The CDR3 bases are TGTGCCAGCAGCTTAGGCGACGAGCAGTACTTC. The genes are TRBV7-9 and TRBJ2-7; D is uncertain. Germline values: CDR1 SEHNR, CDR2 FQNEAQ (reference sequence). This CDR3 region has 11 residues. V lost 1 base and J 5 bases, leaving 3 bases between the germline ends.